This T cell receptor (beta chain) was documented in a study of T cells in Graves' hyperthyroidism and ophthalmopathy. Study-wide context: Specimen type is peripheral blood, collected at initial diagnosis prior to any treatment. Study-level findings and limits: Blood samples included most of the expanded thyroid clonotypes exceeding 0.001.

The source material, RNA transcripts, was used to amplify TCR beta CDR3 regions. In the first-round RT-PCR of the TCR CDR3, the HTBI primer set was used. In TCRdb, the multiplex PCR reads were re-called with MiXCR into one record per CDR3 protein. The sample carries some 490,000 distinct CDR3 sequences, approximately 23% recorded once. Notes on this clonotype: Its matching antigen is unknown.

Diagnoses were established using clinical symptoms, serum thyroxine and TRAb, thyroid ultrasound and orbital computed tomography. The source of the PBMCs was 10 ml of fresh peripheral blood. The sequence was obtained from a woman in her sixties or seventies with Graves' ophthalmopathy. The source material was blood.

The CDR3 coding sequence is TGCAGTGCCTCCAAACCCAGGGTAACATACAATGAGCAGTTCTTC. It codes for CSASKPRVTYNEQFF. This chain links TRBV20-1 with TRBJ2-1; perhaps TRBD1 as D (5 bases). The CDR3 contains 15 residues. The V end was cut by 6 bases, the J end by 4 bases, with 19 bases between. Per germline, CDR1 DFQATT and CDR2 SNEGSKA (reference sequence).